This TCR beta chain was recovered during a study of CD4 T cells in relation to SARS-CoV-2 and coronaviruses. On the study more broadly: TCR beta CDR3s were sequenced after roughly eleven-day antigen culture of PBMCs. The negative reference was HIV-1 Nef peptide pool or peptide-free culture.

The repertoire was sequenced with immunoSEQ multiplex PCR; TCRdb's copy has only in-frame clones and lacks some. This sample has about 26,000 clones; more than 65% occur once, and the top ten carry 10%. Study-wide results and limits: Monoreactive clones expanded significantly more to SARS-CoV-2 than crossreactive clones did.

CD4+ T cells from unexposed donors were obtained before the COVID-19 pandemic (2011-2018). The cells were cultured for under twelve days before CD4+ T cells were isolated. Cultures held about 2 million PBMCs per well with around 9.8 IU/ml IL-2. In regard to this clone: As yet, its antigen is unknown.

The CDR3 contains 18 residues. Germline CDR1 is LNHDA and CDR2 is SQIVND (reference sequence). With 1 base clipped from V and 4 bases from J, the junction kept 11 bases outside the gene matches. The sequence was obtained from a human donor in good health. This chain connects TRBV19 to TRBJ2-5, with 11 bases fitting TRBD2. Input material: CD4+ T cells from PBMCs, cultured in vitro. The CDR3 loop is CASSIVYSGGAMGETQYF. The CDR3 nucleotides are TGTGCCAGTAGTATAGTGTATAGCGGGGGGGCAATGGGAGAGACCCAGTACTTC.